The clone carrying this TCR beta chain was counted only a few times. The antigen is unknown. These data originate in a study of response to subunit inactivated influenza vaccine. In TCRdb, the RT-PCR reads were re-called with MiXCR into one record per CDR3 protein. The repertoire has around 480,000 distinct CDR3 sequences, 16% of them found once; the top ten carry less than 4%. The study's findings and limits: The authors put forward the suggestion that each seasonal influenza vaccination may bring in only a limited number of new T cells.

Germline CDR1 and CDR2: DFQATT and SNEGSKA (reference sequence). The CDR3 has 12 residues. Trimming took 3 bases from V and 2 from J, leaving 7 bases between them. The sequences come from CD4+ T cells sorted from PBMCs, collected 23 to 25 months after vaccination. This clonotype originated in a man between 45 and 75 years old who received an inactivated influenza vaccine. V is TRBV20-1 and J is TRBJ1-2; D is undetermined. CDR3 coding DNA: TGCAGTGCTAGGAAGCTGAACTATGGCTACACCTTC. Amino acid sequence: CSARKLNYGYTF.